A selection of T cell receptor beta chains follows, all from one sample in a study of control samples from healthy donors and cancer patients. Clones were read by immunoSEQ multiplex PCR, and TCRdb kept only the in-frame ones, dropping some. The sample records roughly 32,000 clones, roughly nine tenths being singletons. Sequenced sample: PBMCs. The source is a woman aged 35 to 49 with lung cancer. Each CDR3 is given with its conserved first and last residue. The D gene is left open where the match is weak. Part of the rows lack a size; the others show once, few, many or a class for expanded clones.

j_call: TRBJ1-2
d_call: NA
v_call: TRBV30
clone_size: NA
cdr3_nt: TGTGCCTGGAGTCCCCGCGGACAGTATTATGGCTACACCTTC
cdr3_aa: CAWSPRGQYYGYTF

j_call: TRBJ2-3
d_call: NA
v_call: TRBV12-3/TRBV12-4
clone_size: NA
cdr3_nt: TGTGCCAGCAGTTTTGGAGCAATCCCCACGCAGTATTTT
cdr3_aa: CASSFGAIPTQYF

j_call: TRBJ1-3
d_call: NA
v_call: TRBV10-3
clone_size: NA
cdr3_nt: TGTGCCATCAGTCTCACAGGGCACGGAAACACCATATATTTT
cdr3_aa: CAISLTGHGNTIYF

j_call: TRBJ1-6
d_call: NA
v_call: TRBV18
clone_size: NA
cdr3_nt: TGTGCCAGCTCACCCTTGGAAGACTCACCCCTCCACTTT
cdr3_aa: CASSPLEDSPLHF

j_call: TRBJ2-5
d_call: NA
v_call: TRBV19
clone_size: NA
cdr3_nt: TGTGCCAGTGGAACTCTTGGGACACAAGAGACCCAGTACTTC
cdr3_aa: CASGTLGTQETQYF

j_call: TRBJ1-2
d_call: NA
v_call: TRBV4-1
clone_size: NA
cdr3_nt: TGCGCCAGCAGCCAAGATCCGGGGAAGTGGGGCTACACCTTC
cdr3_aa: CASSQDPGKWGYTF

j_call: TRBJ2-5
d_call: TRBD1
v_call: TRBV15
clone_size: few
cdr3_nt: TGTGCCACCAGCGGACGGACAGGATCATACGAGACCCAGTACTTC
cdr3_aa: CATSGRTGSYETQYF

j_call: TRBJ1-4
d_call: NA
v_call: TRBV29-1
clone_size: few
cdr3_nt: TGCAGCGTTGAGGGGGGAGAAAAACTGTTTTTT
cdr3_aa: CSVEGGEKLFF

j_call: TRBJ1-4
d_call: NA
v_call: TRBV2
clone_size: NA
cdr3_nt: TGTGCCAGCAGTGAAGCGGTCCTGAAGGGGCGGGAAAAACTGTTTTTT
cdr3_aa: CASSEAVLKGREKLFF

j_call: TRBJ2-2
d_call: NA
v_call: TRBV4-1
clone_size: NA
cdr3_nt: TGCGCCAGCAGCCAAGTCCCCGGGACTTCCTTCACCGGGGAGCTGTTTTTT
cdr3_aa: CASSQVPGTSFTGELFF

j_call: TRBJ1-4
d_call: NA
v_call: TRBV9
clone_size: NA
cdr3_nt: TGTGCCAGCAGCGTAGGGTCCGGACTCACGGCAACTAATGAAAAACTGTTTTTT
cdr3_aa: CASSVGSGLTATNEKLFF

j_call: TRBJ2-7
d_call: NA
v_call: TRBV5-1
clone_size: NA
cdr3_nt: TGCGCCAGCAGCTTTGGGGAAGAGTACGAGCAGTACTTC
cdr3_aa: CASSFGEEYEQYF

j_call: TRBJ2-3
d_call: TRBD2
v_call: TRBV2
clone_size: NA
cdr3_nt: TGTGCCAGCAGCGGCCGTGGCGGGGGGGCCCTATCCGATACGCAGTATTTT
cdr3_aa: CASSGRGGGALSDTQYF

j_call: TRBJ2-3
d_call: TRBD2
v_call: TRBV6-1
clone_size: few
cdr3_nt: TGTGCCAGCAGTGTAGCGGGTCAAAGCACAGATACGCAGTATTTT
cdr3_aa: CASSVAGQSTDTQYF

j_call: TRBJ1-1
d_call: NA
v_call: TRBV9
clone_size: NA
cdr3_nt: TGTGCCAGCAGCGTAGCTTTAACCAACACTGAAGCTTTCTTT
cdr3_aa: CASSVALTNTEAFF

j_call: TRBJ1-4
d_call: NA
v_call: TRBV6-2/TRBV6-3
clone_size: NA
cdr3_nt: TGTGCCAGCAGTCCCCTAAGGACAACAGGATGGGAAAAACTGTTTTTT
cdr3_aa: CASSPLRTTGWEKLFF

j_call: TRBJ1-2
d_call: NA
v_call: TRBV7-9
clone_size: NA
cdr3_nt: TGTGCCAGCAGCTCGTCGGGGGCGGACTATGGCTACACCTTC
cdr3_aa: CASSSSGADYGYTF

j_call: TRBJ1-2
d_call: TRBD1
v_call: TRBV28
clone_size: NA
cdr3_nt: TGTGCCAGCAGTTCCGGAACAGGGGGCGCGAGAAGTGGCTACACCTTC
cdr3_aa: CASSSGTGGARSGYTF

j_call: TRBJ2-1
d_call: TRBD2
v_call: TRBV18
clone_size: NA
cdr3_nt: TGTGCCAGCTCACCAGGTAGCGGGGGTTCTCCCCTCTACAATGAGCAGTTCTTC
cdr3_aa: CASSPGSGGSPLYNEQFF

j_call: TRBJ1-2
d_call: NA
v_call: TRBV5-5
clone_size: few
cdr3_nt: TGTGCCAGCAGCTTGCAGGGCCCTGCTAACTATGGCTACACCTTC
cdr3_aa: CASSLQGPANYGYTF

j_call: TRBJ1-2
d_call: NA
v_call: TRBV7-2
clone_size: NA
cdr3_nt: TGTGCCAGCAGCTTGGGACCGAGATATGGCTACACCTTC
cdr3_aa: CASSLGPRYGYTF

j_call: TRBJ2-1
d_call: NA
v_call: TRBV20-1
clone_size: once
cdr3_nt: TGCAGTGCTAGTAGCCCTAGGGGCAATGAGCAGTTCTTC
cdr3_aa: CSASSPRGNEQFF

j_call: TRBJ1-1
d_call: NA
v_call: TRBV27
clone_size: NA
cdr3_nt: TGTGCCAGCAGTAATACAGGGTCTCAAACCTGGGTGTTCTTT
cdr3_aa: CASSNTGSQTWVFF

j_call: TRBJ1-6
d_call: TRBD1
v_call: TRBV5-4
clone_size: few
cdr3_nt: TGTGCCAGCAGCCACCGGGACAGGGCGAATTCACCCCTCCACTTT
cdr3_aa: CASSHRDRANSPLHF

j_call: TRBJ1-5
d_call: NA
v_call: TRBV6-5
clone_size: NA
cdr3_nt: TGTGCCAGCAGCCCCGGAGGGGATCAGCCCCAGCATTTT
cdr3_aa: CASSPGGDQPQHF

j_call: TRBJ1-4
d_call: NA
v_call: TRBV6-5
clone_size: NA
cdr3_nt: TGTGCCAGCAAACGACAGGAAAAACTGTTTTTT
cdr3_aa: CASKRQEKLFF

j_call: TRBJ2-4
d_call: TRBD2
v_call: TRBV15
clone_size: NA
cdr3_nt: TGTGCCACCAGCAGAGGGTTGGTAAGGGAGGGGAAAAACATTCAGTACTTC
cdr3_aa: CATSRGLVREGKNIQYF

j_call: TRBJ2-5
d_call: NA
v_call: TRBV7-9
clone_size: NA
cdr3_nt: TGTGCCACCAGGATAGGTGGACAAGAGACCCAGTACTTC
cdr3_aa: CATRIGGQETQYF

j_call: TRBJ2-3
d_call: NA
v_call: TRBV7-9
clone_size: NA
cdr3_nt: TGTGCCAGCTCATTGACAACTAGCACAGATACGCAGTATTTT
cdr3_aa: CASSLTTSTDTQYF

j_call: TRBJ1-2
d_call: TRBD1
v_call: TRBV30
clone_size: NA
cdr3_nt: TGTGCCTGGAGAGGGACAGGGGTACCTGGCTACACCTTC
cdr3_aa: CAWRGTGVPGYTF

j_call: TRBJ2-6
d_call: NA
v_call: TRBV5-8
clone_size: NA
cdr3_nt: TGTGCCAGCAGCTCCAGGGTAGCTGGGGCCAACGTCCTGACTTTC
cdr3_aa: CASSSRVAGANVLTF

j_call: TRBJ1-1
d_call: TRBD1
v_call: TRBV19
clone_size: NA
cdr3_nt: TGTGCCAGTAGTGTCGGGACAGGGGGACCGAACACTGAAGCTTTCTTT
cdr3_aa: CASSVGTGGPNTEAFF

j_call: TRBJ1-5
d_call: NA
v_call: TRBV6-6
clone_size: once
cdr3_nt: TGTGCCAGCAGTTACTCATCGAACGTAGACAATCAGCCCCAGCATTTT
cdr3_aa: CASSYSSNVDNQPQHF

j_call: TRBJ2-2
d_call: NA
v_call: TRBV7-9
clone_size: once
cdr3_nt: TGTGCCAGCAGCCCCCAGAGGAGGGCCGGGGAGCTGTTTTTT
cdr3_aa: CASSPQRRAGELFF

j_call: TRBJ1-4
d_call: NA
v_call: TRBV6-5
clone_size: NA
cdr3_nt: TGTGCCAGCCGGGGCAGTCATGAAAAACTGTTTTTT
cdr3_aa: CASRGSHEKLFF

j_call: TRBJ2-3
d_call: NA
v_call: TRBV3-1/TRBV3-2
clone_size: NA
cdr3_nt: TGTGCCAGCAGTCCAGAGGATAGTTTCACAGATACGCAGTATTTT
cdr3_aa: CASSPEDSFTDTQYF

j_call: TRBJ1-5
d_call: NA
v_call: TRBV28
clone_size: NA
cdr3_nt: TGTGCCAGCAGAAGAGGACAATTCTATAGCAATCAGCCCCAGCATTTT
cdr3_aa: CASRRGQFYSNQPQHF

j_call: TRBJ1-6
d_call: NA
v_call: TRBV7-9
clone_size: NA
cdr3_nt: TGTGCCAGCAGCTTAGTACAGAAGAATTCACCCCTCCACTTT
cdr3_aa: CASSLVQKNSPLHF

j_call: TRBJ2-3
d_call: NA
v_call: TRBV30
clone_size: NA
cdr3_nt: TGTGCCTGCCTCATTTATACAGATACGCAGTATTTT
cdr3_aa: CACLIYTDTQYF

j_call: TRBJ2-1
d_call: TRBD2
v_call: TRBV5-1
clone_size: NA
cdr3_nt: TGCGCCAGCAGCTTCGGCGGGGGGGCCTACAATGAGCAGTTCTTC
cdr3_aa: CASSFGGGAYNEQFF

j_call: TRBJ2-5
d_call: TRBD1
v_call: TRBV27
clone_size: NA
cdr3_nt: TGTGCCAGCAGACCTGGGACAGCAACTCAAGAGACCCAGTACTTC
cdr3_aa: CASRPGTATQETQYF

j_call: TRBJ1-2
d_call: NA
v_call: TRBV15
clone_size: NA
cdr3_nt: TGTGCCACCAGCAGAGATCTGGAGAGGGAGATCTATGGCTACACCTTC
cdr3_aa: CATSRDLEREIYGYTF

j_call: TRBJ2-1
d_call: NA
v_call: TRBV29-1
clone_size: NA
cdr3_nt: TGCAGCGTTGAAGGGGCAGCTCGGGGCTCCTACAATGAGCAGTTCTTC
cdr3_aa: CSVEGAARGSYNEQFF

j_call: TRBJ1-3
d_call: NA
v_call: TRBV7-4
clone_size: once
cdr3_nt: TGTGCCAGCAGCCCGCCCCCTCAAGTCTCTGGAAACACCATATATTTT
cdr3_aa: CASSPPPQVSGNTIYF

j_call: TRBJ1-6
d_call: NA
v_call: TRBV7-8
clone_size: NA
cdr3_nt: TGTGCCAGCAGCTCCACCGGGGATGAAAATTCACCCCTCCACTTT
cdr3_aa: CASSSTGDENSPLHF

j_call: TRBJ1-1
d_call: TRBD1
v_call: TRBV3-1/TRBV3-2
clone_size: NA
cdr3_nt: TGTGCCAGCAGCAGACCCGGGACAGGGGAAGCTTTCTTT
cdr3_aa: CASSRPGTGEAFF

j_call: TRBJ2-3
d_call: NA
v_call: TRBV7-3
clone_size: NA
cdr3_nt: TGTGCCAGCAGCCCTCGTTCGGCGGATAAGCAGTATTTT
cdr3_aa: CASSPRSADKQYF

j_call: TRBJ1-4
d_call: NA
v_call: TRBV7-6
clone_size: NA
cdr3_nt: TGTGCCAGCAGCTTAGCCGGGGGCCCGGGTGAAAAACTGTTTTTT
cdr3_aa: CASSLAGGPGEKLFF

j_call: TRBJ2-6
d_call: NA
v_call: TRBV27
clone_size: NA
cdr3_nt: TGTGCCAGCAGTTTACGACTAATTCTCCCATCTGGGGCCAACGTCCTGACTTTC
cdr3_aa: CASSLRLILPSGANVLTF

j_call: TRBJ2-1
d_call: NA
v_call: TRBV5-1
clone_size: NA
cdr3_nt: TGCGCCAGCAGCTTGCAAGACATTGACGATGAGCAGTTCTTC
cdr3_aa: CASSLQDIDDEQFF

j_call: TRBJ1-6
d_call: NA
v_call: TRBV6-5
clone_size: once
cdr3_nt: TGTGCCGACCCGGACAACTGCCCAGAACCCCTCCACTTT
cdr3_aa: CADPDNCPEPLHF

j_call: TRBJ1-1
d_call: NA
v_call: TRBV6-5
clone_size: NA
cdr3_nt: TGTGCCAGCAGACGTCCGAACACTGAAGCTTTCTTT
cdr3_aa: CASRRPNTEAFF

j_call: TRBJ1-2
d_call: NA
v_call: TRBV13
clone_size: NA
cdr3_nt: TGTGCCAGCAGCTTAGGACAAACGGTTGATTGCACCTTC
cdr3_aa: CASSLGQTVDCTF

j_call: TRBJ2-7
d_call: NA
v_call: TRBV5-1
clone_size: few
cdr3_nt: TGCGCCAGCAGCTTGGTGTCAAACTACGAGCAGTACTTC
cdr3_aa: CASSLVSNYEQYF

j_call: TRBJ2-7
d_call: NA
v_call: TRBV28
clone_size: NA
cdr3_nt: TGTGCCAGCAGTGTTACAGGGCGTACCTACGAGCAGTACTTC
cdr3_aa: CASSVTGRTYEQYF

j_call: TRBJ1-1
d_call: NA
v_call: TRBV19
clone_size: NA
cdr3_nt: TGTGCCAGTAGTATAGATCCGAGCGGGGGGACTGAAGCTTTCTTT
cdr3_aa: CASSIDPSGGTEAFF